This T cell receptor beta chain was obtained from a study of OX40 agonist ivuxolimab in advanced cancers. In the study overall: Patients were over 65% male with ages about 20 to 79, mean about 60. Study findings and constraints: In general, CD8+ T cells held more expanded clones than CD4+ did, on average.

The assay was immunoSEQ multiplex PCR, and TCRdb's table has in-frame clones only and misses some. The repertoire includes roughly 56,000 clones, about 83% of them detected once, and 2% to 3% sits in the top ten. In germline, CDR1 is MNHNS, CDR2 SASEGT. The CDR3 consists of 16 residues. The J segment lost 5 bases and the V segment lost 0 bases, leaving 6 bases of the junction unmatched. About this clone itself: Its antigen remains unknown.

This receptor was obtained from an adult with an advanced solid tumor such as melanoma, head and neck, liver or kidney cancer. The starting material was CD4+ or CD8+ T cells sorted from blood, obtained in a trial of the OX40 agonist ivuxolimab. The gene calls are TRBV6-1 and TRBJ2-3; TRBD2 aligns across 9 bases. DNA for the CDR3: TGTGCCAGCAGTGAAGCTGCGGGGGGGCCTTTAGATACGCAGTATTTT. It yields the protein CASSEAAGGPLDTQYF.